These 26 T cell receptor beta chains came from one sample sequenced in a study of T-cell memory formation after mild COVID-19. MiXCR, run by TCRdb on the 5' RACE reads, gives a single entry per CDR3 protein. The sample carries roughly 500,000 distinct CDR3 sequences, about a fifth recorded once. The sequenced sample consisted of PBMCs or a T cell subset sorted from them (not recorded which). The receptor set was obtained from an adult woman who had mild COVID-19 (a few samples of this study predate the infection). Cell type and time point are not known.

The CDR3 sequence is CASSQAGTGEGIRNEQFF. The CDR3 DNA reads TGCGCCAGCAGCCAGGCCGGGACAGGGGAAGGTATACGGAATGAGCAGTTCTTC. The chain carries TRBV4-3 and TRBJ2-1; 10 positions match TRBD1. The length of the CDR3 is 18 residues. J gave up 7 bases and V 3 bases, and 15 bases lay outside the gene matches. CDR1 is LGHNA and CDR2 is YSLEER in the germline V gene.

The J gene is TRBJ1-6, the V gene TRBV18; D remains unclear. Germline CDR1 reads KGHSH; CDR2 reads LQKENI. CDR3 length equals 13 residues. V was trimmed by 1 base and J by 10 bases, leaving 8 bases between them. The CDR3 region is CASSPQTDSPLHF. For the CDR3, the DNA is TGTGCCAGCTCACCACAGACCGACTCACCCCTCCACTTT.

This clonotype was observed a few times. The V gene is TRBV9, the J gene TRBJ2-1, with 9 positions matching TRBD1. The trim removed 4 bases at V and 5 bases at J, leaving 4 bases unmatched. This CDR3 is built from 14 residues. Germline V CDR1 and CDR2: SGDLS, YYNGEE. The CDR3 sequence is CASSPWDRDNEQFF. DNA for the CDR3: TGTGCCAGCAGCCCCTGGGACAGGGACAATGAGCAGTTCTTC.

The chain employs TRBV12-3 or TRBV12-4 and TRBJ2-3; 8 nucleotides agree with TRBD2. The CDR3 totals 16 residues. V trimming: 3 bases; J trimming: 2 bases; junction bases outside the gene matches: 7. CDR3 loop: CASSLGLGVLTDTQYF. In nucleotides, the CDR3 is TGTGCCAGCAGTTTGGGACTAGGAGTTCTCACAGATACGCAGTATTTT.

V and J are TRBV20-1 and TRBJ2-1, with 10 bases lining up with TRBD2. The CDR3 runs 17 residues. Per the germline V gene, CDR1 is DFQATT and CDR2 is SNEGSKA (reference sequence). J gave up 4 bases and V 0 bases, and 9 bases lay outside the gene matches. The CDR3 reads CSARDARGSGGYNEQFF. For the CDR3, the DNA is TGCAGTGCTAGAGATGCCCGAGGTAGCGGGGGGTACAATGAGCAGTTCTTC.

In this sample, this clonotype turned up many times. This sequence joins TRBV11-2 and TRBJ2-5; 11 bases align to TRBD1. The CDR3 is made up of 14 amino acids. Germline CDR1 SGHAT, CDR2 FQNNGV. The V and J ends lost 5 bases and 5 bases, in that order; junction bases with no gene match: 4. The CDR3 protein is CASSPDRGLETQYF. The CDR3 DNA sequence: TGTGCCAGCAGCCCGGACAGGGGGCTTGAGACCCAGTACTTC.

In DNA form, the CDR3 reads TGTGCCTGGAGTCAAGTGGGAGAGACCCAGTACTTC. It is translated as CAWSQVGETQYF. The rearrangement uses TRBV30 and TRBJ2-5; no reliable D call. V dropped 2 bases and J dropped 4 bases, with 8 bases sitting between them. There are 12 residues in the CDR3. The germline CDR1 and CDR2 sequences are GTSNPN and SVGIG (reference sequence).

This clonotype was seen ten or more times. The rearrangement links TRBV30 to TRBJ2-4, with a tentative D call TRBD2 (5 bases). The CDR3 extends over 12 amino acids. V shed 0 bases and J shed 8 bases, with 8 bases lying between them. Germline V gene sequence: CDR1 GTSNPN, CDR2 SVGIG (reference sequence). The CDR3 DNA reads TGTGCCTGGAGTGTAATGGGAGACATTCAGTACTTC. The encoded protein is CAWSVMGDIQYF.

There are many counts of this clonotype. This CDR3 is CATARGETYTGELFF. The CDR3 DNA follows: TGTGCCACGGCCCGGGGGGAGACTTACACCGGGGAGCTGTTTTTT. The chain couples TRBV24-1 to TRBJ2-2; 7 nucleotides agree with TRBD2. V shed 10 bases, J shed 3 bases, and the junction held 10 bases outside the gene matches. CDR3 length equals 15 residues. Germline CDR1 and CDR2: KGHDR and SFDVKD.

This clonotype was counted only a few times. Here the CDR3 DNA reads TGTGCCAGCAGCTTCAGGGGTGCGAATTCACCCCTCCACTTT. This codes for CASSFRGANSPLHF. This rearrangement joins TRBV13 to TRBJ1-6; D may be TRBD1 (6 bases). Per germline, CDR1 PRHDT and CDR2 FYEKMQ (reference sequence). The CDR3 has 14 amino acids. Trimming pared 3 bases from V and 7 bases from J, leaving 10 bases between.

V gene TRBV20-1 combines with J gene TRBJ2-5, with 9 bases matching TRBD2. There are 15 residues in the CDR3. In germline, CDR1 is DFQATT, CDR2 SNEGSKA (reference sequence). The ends lost 0 bases at V and 5 bases at J; junction bases unmatched: 7. CDR3 amino acids: CSARDIAGVGETQYF. CDR3 DNA: TGCAGTGCTAGAGATATAGCGGGAGTAGGGGAGACCCAGTACTTC.

The rearrangement uses TRBV5-1 and TRBJ1-1; D unclear. The CDR3 length is 13 residues. The V gene's germline CDR1 is SGHRS and CDR2 YFSETQ. V was clipped by 2 bases and J by 0 bases, with 5 bases between them. The CDR3 region has the DNA TGCGCCAGCAGCTTTACAGTGAACACTGAAGCTTTCTTT. It yields the protein CASSFTVNTEAFF.

The gene calls are TRBV6-2 or TRBV6-3 and TRBJ2-3; 8 bases align to TRBD1. This CDR3 is 15 amino acids long. Trimming removed 2 bases from V and 3 bases from J; junction bases left unmatched: 4. Germline V lookup: CDR1 MNHEY, CDR2 SVGEGT. CDR3 protein: CASSYRDRFTDTQYF. DNA of the CDR3: TGTGCCAGCAGTTACAGGGACAGGTTTACAGATACGCAGTATTTT.

The sample holds a few counts of this clonotype. The V and J genes are TRBV6-5 and TRBJ2-1, with a possible D match to TRBD2 (5 bases). V gave up 4 bases and J gave up 2 bases, with 12 bases separating them. This CDR3 contains 15 residues. Germline lookup yields CDR1 MNHEY and CDR2 SVGAGI. The CDR3 sequence: CASSLYAGAYNEQFF. CDR3 nucleotide sequence: TGTGCCAGCAGTTTGTACGCCGGGGCCTACAATGAGCAGTTCTTC.

A few counts support this clonotype. The rearrangement links TRBV12-3 or TRBV12-4 to TRBJ2-3, with D perhaps TRBD1 (5 bases). The CDR3 sequence is 16 residues long. V lost 5 bases to trimming and J lost 2 bases, with 17 bases between them. DNA of the CDR3: TGTGCCAGCAGTCCAACGAAAGGGGTTGACACAGATACGCAGTATTTT. Protein product: CASSPTKGVDTDTQYF.

This clonotype was found a few times. This chain uses TRBV4-2 with TRBJ1-6, with TRBD1 identical over 8 bases. Germline V CDR1 and CDR2: LGHNA, YNFKEQ. The CDR3 length is 16 residues. V was pared by 4 bases and J by 10 bases, with 12 bases of the junction left unmatched. This CDR3 reads CASSPSGGQGASPLHF. The CDR3 DNA is TGTGCCAGCAGCCCGTCGGGTGGCCAGGGGGCATCACCCCTCCACTTT.

CDR3 coding DNA: TGCAGTGCCTCCCAGGGGGCGAGCTCCTACAATGAGCAGTTCTTC. Protein product: CSASQGASSYNEQFF. The chain is built from TRBV20-1 and TRBJ2-1; 8 positions match TRBD1. V was pared by 6 bases and J by 0 bases, with 7 bases of the junction left unmatched. Per the germline V gene, CDR1 is DFQATT and CDR2 is SNEGSKA (reference sequence). The CDR3 loop spans 15 amino acids.

The V gene is TRBV5-1, the J gene TRBJ2-7; TRBD2 might be the D (5 bases). Looked up from germline, CDR1 is SGHRS and CDR2 is YFSETQ. Trimming took off 0 bases at V and 2 bases at J, with 18 bases between the two ends. The CDR3 runs 17 residues. CDR3 DNA sequence: TGCGCCAGCAGCTTGGGTCTCCCTCTTGGACTGACCTACGAGCAGTACTTC. This codes for CASSLGLPLGLTYEQYF.

The gene calls are TRBV5-1 and TRBJ1-2, with D maybe TRBD1 (5 bases). CDR3 length: 15 residues. Germline-derived CDR1 and CDR2 are SGHRS and YFSETQ. The ends were cut back, 0 bases at V and 8 bases at J, with 17 bases in the middle. Here the CDR3 DNA reads TGCGCCAGCAGCTTGGTTGGGACGCCCGGAGAAGGCTACACCTTC. Amino acid sequence: CASSLVGTPGEGYTF.

The chain combines TRBV2 with TRBJ2-3; possible D gene TRBD1, 5 bases. The CDR3 sequence is 15 residues long. Germline V gene lookup returns CDR1 SNHLY and CDR2 FYNNEI. V was cut by 6 bases and J by 1 base, with 14 bases left in between. CDR3 residues: CASRAQGIGTDTQYF. Written as DNA, the CDR3 is TGTGCCAGCAGAGCCCAGGGCATCGGCACAGATACGCAGTATTTT. Supplemented by reference TRBV2 and TRBJ2-3, the full variable domain reads EPEVTQTPSHQVTQMGQEVILRCVPISNHLYFYWYRQILGQKVEFLVSFYNNEISEKSEIFDDQFSVERPDGSNFTLKIRSTKLEDSAMYFCASRAQGIGTDTQYFGPGTRLTVL.

This clonotype has just a few counts. CDR3 sequence reads: CASSQATPNYGYTF. The CDR3 DNA reads TGTGCCAGCAGCCAAGCTACTCCTAACTATGGCTACACCTTC. This rearrangement joins TRBV4-2 to TRBJ1-2, with no clear D. The germline gives CDR1 LGHNA, CDR2 YNFKEQ. The CDR3 consists of 14 residues. Trimming cost V 1 base and J 0 bases, with 6 bases left between them.

This clonotype turned up a few times. The chain couples TRBV19 to TRBJ1-5; tentative D call: TRBD1 (6 bases). Germline assignment: CDR1 LNHDA and CDR2 SQIVND (reference sequence). The CDR3 length is 15 residues. Trimming pared 3 bases from V and 3 bases from J, leaving 12 bases between. The CDR3 DNA reads TGTGCCAGTAGTATTACAGACAGGAACAATCAGCCCCAGCATTTT. Protein product: CASSITDRNNQPQHF.

V and J are TRBV9 and TRBJ2-2; perhaps TRBD2 as D (5 bases). V lost 5 bases and J 6 bases, leaving 11 bases between the germline ends. This CDR3 spans 13 amino acids. Germline-derived CDR1 and CDR2 are SGDLS and YYNGEE. The CDR3 loop reads CASSRQEAGELFF. Here the CDR3 DNA reads TGTGCCAGCAGTCGGCAGGAGGCCGGGGAGCTGTTTTTT.

The chain recombines TRBV29-1 with TRBJ2-7; the D call may be TRBD1 or TRBD2 (5 bases each). This CDR3 spans 16 amino acids. V gave up 4 bases and J gave up 1 base, with 20 bases separating them. CDR1 and CDR2 (germline): SQVTM, ANQGSEA. CDR3 DNA: TGCAGCGTTGTTTCAGGGTTCGAGGGGACGTCCTACGAGCAGTACTTC. Protein sequence: CSVVSGFEGTSYEQYF.

CDR3 amino acids: CASSRGGVYNEQFF. As DNA, the CDR3 is TGTGCCAGCAGTAGGGGTGGAGTCTACAATGAGCAGTTCTTC. The chain links TRBV12-3 or TRBV12-4 to TRBJ2-1, with D possibly matching TRBD1 (5 bases). Trimming shortened V by 5 bases and J by 3 bases, and 11 bases separated the two germline ends. The CDR3 is 14 residues long.

Only one count was recorded for this clonotype. This chain links TRBV30 with TRBJ2-6; D not resolved. This CDR3 is 13 amino acids long. Germline V gene lookup returns CDR1 GTSNPN and CDR2 SVGIG (reference sequence). V was trimmed by 3 bases and J by 9 bases, leaving 12 bases between them. The CDR3 nucleotides read TGTGCCTGGAGACAAGGGCAGAGCAACGTCCTGACTTTC. Translation: CAWRQGQSNVLTF.